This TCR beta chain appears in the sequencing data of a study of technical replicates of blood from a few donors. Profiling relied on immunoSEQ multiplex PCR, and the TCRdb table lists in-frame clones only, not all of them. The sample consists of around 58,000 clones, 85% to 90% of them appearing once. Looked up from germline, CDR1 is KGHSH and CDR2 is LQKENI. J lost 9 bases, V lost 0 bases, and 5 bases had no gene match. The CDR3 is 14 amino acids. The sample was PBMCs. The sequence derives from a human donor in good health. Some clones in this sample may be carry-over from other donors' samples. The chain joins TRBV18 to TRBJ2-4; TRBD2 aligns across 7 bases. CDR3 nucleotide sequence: TGTGCCAGCTCACCACCGGGCAGGGAGGGCATTCAGTACTTC. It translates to CASSPPGREGIQYF. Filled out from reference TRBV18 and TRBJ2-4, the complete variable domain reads NAGVMQNPRHLVRRRGQEARLRCSPMKGHSHVYWYRQLPEEGLKFMVYLQKENIIDESGMPKERFSAEFPKEGPSILRIQQVVRGDSAAYFCASSPPGREGIQYFGAGTRLSVL.